The clone carrying this T cell receptor (beta chain) was seen a few times. Its antigen is still unknown. Using its own MiXCR run on the 5' RACE reads, TCRdb lists one record per CDR3 protein. Counted here are tens of thousands of distinct CDR3 sequences, under 20% occurring once; the ten biggest clones make up 2.5% to 3.5%. This CDR3 is 16 amino acids long. CDR1 and CDR2 (germline): SGHKS, YYEKEE (reference sequence). V was clipped by 1 base and J by 3 bases, with 16 bases between them. Study outcomes and limitations: Tumor Treg TCRs overlapped most with tumor naive CD4+ cells.

The V call is TRBV5-5, the J call TRBJ1-1; D is ambiguous. The TCR comes from a female donor with breast cancer. Sequences were obtained from naive CD4+ T cells sorted from a lymph node. Subset defined: naive CD4+ T cells, CD4+CD45RA+CD25-. CDR3 amino acids: CASSLFLFSPDTEAFF. CDR3 DNA sequence: TGTGCCAGCAGCTTGTTTCTGTTCTCCCCGGACACTGAAGCTTTCTTT.